This TCR beta chain was captured by sequencing in a study of T cell changes during pregnancy in multiple sclerosis. Clones were sequenced by immunoSEQ multiplex PCR, and TCRdb holds only the in-frame ones, with some missing. Here the sample spans tens of thousands of clones, 91% being singletons. The V gene end was trimmed by 4 bases and the J gene end by 14 bases; junction bases not matched to a gene: 6. The CDR3 loop spans 11 amino acids. The germline gives CDR1 SGHAT, CDR2 FQNNGV. The chain is built from TRBV11-2 and TRBJ2-3; the match to TRBD2 covers 7 bases. The receptor's source is a female donor with multiple sclerosis, enrolled in a pregnancy study. Sequencing used CD8+ T cells from peripheral blood mononuclear cells, obtained before pregnancy. CDR3: CASSWAREVYF. CDR3 nucleotides: TGTGCCAGCAGCTGGGCCCGGGAGGTGTATTTT.